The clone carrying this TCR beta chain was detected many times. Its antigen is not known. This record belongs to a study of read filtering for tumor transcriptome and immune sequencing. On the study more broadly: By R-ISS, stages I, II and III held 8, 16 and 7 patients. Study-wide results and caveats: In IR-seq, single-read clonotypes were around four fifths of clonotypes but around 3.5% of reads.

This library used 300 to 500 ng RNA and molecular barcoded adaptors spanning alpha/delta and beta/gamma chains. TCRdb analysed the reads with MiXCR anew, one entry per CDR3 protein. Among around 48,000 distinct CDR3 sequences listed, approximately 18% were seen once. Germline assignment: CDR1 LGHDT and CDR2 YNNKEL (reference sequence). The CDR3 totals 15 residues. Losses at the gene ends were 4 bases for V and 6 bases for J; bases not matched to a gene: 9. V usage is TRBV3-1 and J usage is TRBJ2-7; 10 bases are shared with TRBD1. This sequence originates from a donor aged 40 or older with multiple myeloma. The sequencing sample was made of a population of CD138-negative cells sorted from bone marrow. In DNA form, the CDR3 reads TGTGCCAGCAGCCTCAACCGGGACAGGGGATCCGAGCAGTACTTC. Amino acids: CASSLNRDRGSEQYF.